This passage covers 18 T cell receptor beta chains from one sample sequenced in a study of regulatory T cells in long-lasting Graves disease. As to time point: newly diagnosed GD, antithyroid drugs for less than 3 months. PBMC RNA served as the TCR library source. The authors built TCR beta libraries using iRepertoire HTBI primers and Arm-PCR of CDR3 regions. TCRdb passed the multiplex PCR reads through MiXCR, listing each CDR3 protein once. Of more than 350,000 distinct CDR3 sequences listed, 15% were seen once; the top ten hold approximately 15%. These data also featured in a second study, about T cells in Graves' hyperthyroidism and ophthalmopathy.

The specimen was peripheral blood mononuclear cells (PBMCs), collected at new diagnosis, from a patient treated with antithyroid drugs. These receptors originate from a woman aged 25 to 39 with Graves disease.

This clonotype was counted ten times or more. CDR3: CASGASRHGEKLFF. CDR3 DNA sequence: TGTGCCAGCGGAGCCAGCCGTCATGGTGAAAAACTGTTTTTT. V is TRBV12-3 or TRBV12-4 and J is TRBJ1-4; D is unresolved. V was trimmed by 8 bases and J by 7 bases, leaving 17 bases between them. The CDR3 has 14 amino acids.

This clonotype was seen ten or more times. The chain has TRBV20-1 and TRBJ2-1; 9 nucleotides line up with TRBD2. V lost 2 bases and J lost 7; bases outside the gene matches: 15. The CDR3 sequence is 17 residues long. Looked up from germline, CDR1 is DFQATT and CDR2 is SNEGSKA (reference sequence). CDR3 coding DNA: TGCAGTGCTAGAACCCTGGGTAGCGGGAGTCTCAGGAATGAGCAGTTCTTC. Amino acid sequence: CSARTLGSGSLRNEQFF.

This clonotype was picked up a small number of times. V is TRBV28 and J is TRBJ2-7; 8 bases are a match to TRBD1. The V gene end was trimmed by 5 bases and the J gene end by 4 bases; junction bases not matched to a gene: 10. In germline, CDR1 is MDHEN, CDR2 SYDVKM. This CDR3 spans 15 amino acids. The CDR3 DNA sequence: TGTGCCAGCAGTGCCGGACAGGGCCCGGTTTACGAGCAGTACTTC. This codes for CASSAGQGPVYEQYF.

The J gene is TRBJ1-2, the V gene TRBV2; TRBD1 is a possible D gene (6 bases). Trimming removed 5 bases at V and 5 bases at J, with 12 bases between. CDR3 length equals 13 residues. The germline CDR1 and CDR2 sequences are SNHLY and FYNNEI. The CDR3 nucleotides are TGTGCCAGCAGTTCAGACAGGACATATGGCTACACCTTC. Translating it yields CASSSDRTYGYTF.

This clonotype was seen a few times. The rearrangement links TRBV9 to TRBJ2-1; 8 nucleotides agree with TRBD2. Germline lookup yields CDR1 SGDLS and CDR2 YYNGEE. V trimming: 3 bases; J trimming: 0 bases; junction bases outside the gene matches: 8. This CDR3 is built from 17 residues. This CDR3 is CASSARLARSSYNEQFF. The DNA for the CDR3 is TGTGCCAGCAGCGCACGACTAGCGCGGAGCTCCTACAATGAGCAGTTCTTC. Drawing the rest from reference TRBV9 and TRBJ2-1, the complete variable domain is DSGVTQTPKHLITATGQRVTLRCSPRSGDLSVYWYQQSLDQGLQFLIQYYNGEERAKGNILERFSAQQFPDLHSELNLSSLELGDSALYFCASSARLARSSYNEQFFGPGTRLTVL.

This clonotype occurred many times. The chain employs TRBV5-1 and TRBJ2-1, with TRBD2 matching over 7 bases. Germline CDR1 is SGHRS and CDR2 is YFSETQ. The CDR3 is 13 residues long. V lost 9 bases to trimming and J lost 4 bases; unmatched junction nucleotides: 7. The CDR3 sequence is CATRREPYNEQFF. The CDR3 bases are TGCGCCACCAGGCGGGAGCCTTACAATGAGCAGTTCTTC. Complete variable domain (other parts from reference TRBV5-1 and TRBJ2-1): KAGVTQTPRYLIKTRGQQVTLSCSPISGHRSVSWYQQTPGQGLQFLFEYFSETQRNKGNFPGRFSGRQFSNSRSEMNVSTLELGDSALYLCATRREPYNEQFFGPGTRLTVL.

This clonotype was detected a few times. The rearrangement links TRBV24-1 to TRBJ1-1; no reliable D call. The CDR3 is 13 amino acids. The germline CDR1 and CDR2 sequences are KGHDR and SFDVKD. The V and J ends lost 9 bases and 1 base respectively, with 11 bases between them. CDR3 in DNA: TGTGCCACCGCGCATGGGCAGAACACTGAAGCTTTCTTT. Its protein is CATAHGQNTEAFF.

About this clonotype itself: It is likely a read error: a sequence one base away is far more abundant. The CDR3 nucleotides read TGTGCCACTACAGCGAAGGGGGTTCGGGAGACCCAGTACTTC. Protein: CATTAKGVRETQYF. V is TRBV6-2 or TRBV6-3 and J is TRBJ2-1, with a weak D call TRBD1 (6 bases). The tail of the sequence fits TRBJ2-5 better, so the J call may be wrong. The germline gives CDR1 MNHEY, CDR2 SVGEGT. The CDR3 totals 14 residues.

This clonotype was observed at least ten times. This sequence joins TRBV20-1 and TRBJ2-4; the match to TRBD2 covers 8 bases. The CDR3 length is 15 residues. The germline gives CDR1 DFQATT, CDR2 SNEGSKA (reference sequence). V shed 6 bases and J 1 base; nucleotides not matched to a gene: 8. The CDR3 spells CSAGERERAKNIQYF. DNA of the CDR3: TGCAGTGCGGGAGAGCGGGAGAGGGCCAAAAACATTCAGTACTTC.

The V call is TRBV6-4, the J call TRBJ2-2; 11 positions agree with TRBD2. The junction had 12 bases not matched to a gene; V was cut back by 4 bases and J by 8 bases. Per the germline V gene, CDR1 is MRHNA and CDR2 is SNTAGT. CDR3 size: 17 residues. CDR3 DNA sequence: TGTGCCAGCAGTGGCTCCCCCACTAGCGGGAGAAGAGGGGAGCTGTTTTTT. This sequence encodes CASSGSPTSGRRGELFF.

V usage is TRBV19 and J usage is TRBJ1-4; TRBD1 agrees at 12 bases. The CDR3 has 15 residues. From germline, CDR1 is LNHDA and CDR2 SQIVND (reference sequence). With 5 bases clipped from V and 5 bases from J, the junction kept 3 bases outside the gene matches. CDR3 DNA: TGTGCCAGTAGTTTCGGGACAGGGGGCAATGAAAAACTGTTTTTT. It translates to CASSFGTGGNEKLFF.

This clonotype was detected a few times. The chain recombines TRBV5-8 with TRBJ2-5; 14 nucleotides match TRBD2. The V segment lost 4 bases and the J segment 5 bases; nucleotides outside the gene matches: 7. From germline, CDR1 is SGHTS and CDR2 YDEGEE. The CDR3 loop spans 16 amino acids. This CDR3 is CASSTGTSGSGETQYF. The CDR3 DNA reads as TGTGCCAGCAGCACCGGGACTAGCGGGAGTGGGGAGACCCAGTACTTC.

In its sample, this clonotype was seen many times. The rearrangement uses TRBV30 and TRBJ2-7; 9 bases line up with TRBD1. The ends lost 8 bases at V and 6 bases at J; junction bases unmatched: 17. CDR1 and CDR2 from the germline V gene are GTSNPN and SVGIG (reference sequence). There are 15 residues in the CDR3. The CDR3 region has the DNA TGTGCCGGAGGGGGGACCGGACAGGGGACGGGCGAGCAGTACTTC. The encoded protein is CAGGGTGQGTGEQYF.

In this sample, this clonotype turned up many times. V gene TRBV30 combines with J gene TRBJ2-1; 8 bases match TRBD2. The CDR3 runs 18 residues. J lost 9 bases, V lost 2 bases, and 21 bases had no gene match. Germline V gene lookup returns CDR1 GTSNPN and CDR2 SVGIG (reference sequence). The CDR3 region has the DNA TGTGCCTGGAGTTACACCTCCGCGGCGGGAGGATGGGACGGTGAGCAGTTCTTC. Its translation is CAWSYTSAAGGWDGEQFF.

This chain uses TRBV6-1 with TRBJ2-4; D gene uncertain. The CDR3 runs to 13 residues. Germline lookup yields CDR1 MNHNS and CDR2 SASEGT. With 7 bases removed from V and 8 bases from J, the gap between germline ends came to 15 bases. The CDR3 loop is CASTPPNGYIQYF. In DNA form, the CDR3 reads TGTGCCAGCACCCCCCCTAATGGGTACATTCAGTACTTC.

This clonotype was detected many times. This chain joins TRBV3-1 and TRBJ2-5; TRBD2 agrees at 11 bases. Trimming took 4 bases from V and 5 from J; bases not matched to a gene: 15. Germline loops: CDR1 LGHDT, CDR2 YNNKEL (reference sequence). The CDR3 is made up of 18 amino acids. CDR3 bases: TGTGCCAGCAGCCCGGGACTAGCGGAAGGTGGGGCCCTGGAGACCCAGTACTTC. This codes for CASSPGLAEGGALETQYF.

This clonotype occurred many times. The chain is built from TRBV24-1 and TRBJ1-5, with 7 bases identical to TRBD1. V gave up 6 bases and J gave up 4 bases; unmatched junction bases: 2. The CDR3 sequence is 13 residues long. CDR1 KGHDR and CDR2 SFDVKD come from the germline V gene. As DNA, the CDR3 is TGTGCCACCAGTCGACAGGGTAATCAGCCCCAGCATTTT. Amino acid sequence: CATSRQGNQPQHF.

The table lists this clonotype with a few counts. CDR3 sequence: CASKAGGLVMGQFF. In DNA, the CDR3 is TGTGCCTCCAAAGCGGGAGGGCTGGTGATGGGGCAGTTCTTC. This chain links TRBV7-2 with TRBJ2-1, with 10 bases aligning to TRBD2. CDR3 length: 14 residues. Germline values: CDR1 SGHTA, CDR2 FQGNSA. Unmatched junction bases numbered 16, after V lost 11 bases and J lost 12 bases.